These 12 T cell receptor beta chains share one sample of origin, sequenced in a study of blood T cell repertoires in COVID-19. The data were produced by immunoSEQ multiplex PCR, yet TCRdb's version contains in-frame clones alone and is incomplete. This table holds roughly 130,000 clones, 65% to 80% found once. Sequenced material: peripheral blood. The receptors originated from a man older than 75 with acute or convalescent COVID-19.

Regarding this clone: A single base separates this from a much larger clone, so it may be a read error. CDR3 in amino acids: CASSAGSPDSPLHF. Here the CDR3 DNA reads TGCGCCAGCAGCGCAGGCTCCCCGGATTCACCCCTCCACTTT. The J gene is TRBJ1-6, the V gene TRBV5-1, with no clear D. CDR3 length: 14 residues. Per the germline V gene, CDR1 is SGHRS and CDR2 is YFSETQ. V lost 4 bases and J 8 bases, leaving 13 bases between the germline ends.

This chain joins TRBV7-3 and TRBJ2-3; 8 bases are a match to TRBD2. Per germline, CDR1 SGHTA and CDR2 FQGTGA. The length of the CDR3 is 15 residues. Trimming removed 3 bases from V and 4 bases from J; junction bases left unmatched: 6. CDR3 residues: CASSLTGLAPDTQYF. Here the CDR3 DNA reads TGTGCCAGCAGCTTGACCGGACTAGCTCCAGATACGCAGTATTTT. Full variable domain (remainder filled in from reference TRBV7-3 and TRBJ2-3): GAGVSQTPSNKVTEKGKYVELRCDPISGHTALYWYRQSLGQGPEFLIYFQGTGAADDSGLPNDRFFAVRPEGSVSTLKIQRTERGDSAVYLCASSLTGLAPDTQYFGPGTRLTVL.

The chain employs TRBV30 and TRBJ1-5; 7 bases are shared with TRBD1. Germline loops: CDR1 GTSNPN, CDR2 SVGIG (reference sequence). The CDR3 contains 13 residues. J gave up 4 bases and V 6 bases, and 6 bases lay outside the gene matches. The CDR3 loop is CACSGQQNQPQHF. The CDR3 coding sequence is TGTGCCTGCTCGGGACAGCAAAATCAGCCCCAGCATTTT. The entire variable domain, with the rest obtained from reference TRBV30 and TRBJ1-5, is as follows: SQTIHQWPATLVQPVGSPLSLECTVEGTSNPNLYWYRQAAGRGLQLLFYSVGIGQISSEVPQNLSASRPQDRQFILSSKKLLLSDSGFYLCACSGQQNQPQHFGDGTRLSIL.

In this sample, this clone turned up once. The chain carries TRBV7-2 and TRBJ2-3; 7 bases are shared with TRBD1. With V trimmed by 4 bases and J by 6 bases, 4 bases remained unmatched. Germline V CDR1 and CDR2: SGHTA, FQGNSA. The CDR3 consists of 13 residues. In DNA form, the CDR3 reads TGTGCCAGCAGCTCGACAGGGTTTGATACGCAGTATTTT. It encodes CASSSTGFDTQYF.

V usage is TRBV19 and J usage is TRBJ1-5; D unclear. Germline CDR1 is LNHDA and CDR2 is SQIVND (reference sequence). This CDR3 is built from 14 residues. Trimming shortened V by 6 bases and J by 4 bases, and 13 bases separated the two germline ends. This CDR3 reads CASRAVQVNQPQHF. CDR3 in DNA: TGTGCCAGTAGGGCAGTTCAAGTTAATCAGCCCCAGCATTTT.

The CDR3 nucleotides are TGTGCTCTAGCGGAGCTGAACACCGGGGAGCTGTTTTTT. Translating it yields CALAELNTGELFF. V usage is TRBV19 and J usage is TRBJ2-2, with 7 bases that match TRBD2. This CDR3 region has 13 residues. Germline V gene lookup returns CDR1 LNHDA and CDR2 SQIVND (reference sequence). Based on the CDR3 plus reference TRBV19 and TRBJ2-2, the full variable domain is DGGITQSPKYLFRKEGQNVTLSCEQNLNHDAMYWYRQDPGQGLRLIYYSQIVNDFQKGDIAEGYSVSREKKESFPLTVTSAQKNPTAFYLCALAELNTGELFFGEGSRLTVL.

The chain has TRBV9 and TRBJ1-1, with D perhaps matching TRBD1 (6 bases). The CDR3 runs 14 residues. V gave up 3 bases and J gave up 2 bases, with 11 bases separating them. Per the germline V gene, CDR1 is SGDLS and CDR2 is YYNGEE. The CDR3 is CASSAKGTNTEAFF. CDR3 DNA: TGTGCCAGCAGCGCCAAAGGGACAAACACTGAAGCTTTCTTT.

The chain is built from TRBV27 and TRBJ1-5; possibly TRBD1 for D (6 bases). The CDR3 has 16 residues. Germline V gene data show CDR1 as MNHEY and CDR2 as SMNVEV (reference sequence). V lost 2 bases and J lost 2, with 13 bases in between. The CDR3 nucleotides read TGTGCCAGCAGTTTACTGTCCAGGGGTGGCAATCAGCCCCAGCATTTT. Residues: CASSLLSRGGNQPQHF.

The chain joins TRBV5-5 to TRBJ1-1, with unresolved D. The CDR3 consists of 13 residues. Deletions cut 2 bases from V and 1 base from J, with 6 bases between. Per the germline V gene, CDR1 is SGHKS and CDR2 is YYEKEE (reference sequence). CDR3 bases: TGTGCCAGCAGCTTCGGAGGGAACACTGAAGCTTTCTTT. It is translated as CASSFGGNTEAFF.

This rearrangement joins TRBV11-2 to TRBJ2-2; tentative D call: TRBD2 (6 bases). The length of the CDR3 is 16 residues. V shed 1 base and J shed 6 bases, with 15 bases lying between them. Germline V gene sequence: CDR1 SGHAT, CDR2 FQNNGV. The CDR3 loop reads CASSLAGTPRAGELFF. The DNA of the CDR3 is TGTGCCAGCAGCTTAGCGGGGACTCCCCGGGCCGGGGAGCTGTTTTTT.

This clone has ten or more counts. The chain links TRBV5-4 to TRBJ2-7; tentative D call: TRBD1 (6 bases). This CDR3 has 15 residues. V lost 6 bases, J lost 0 bases, and 16 bases lay in between. CDR1 and CDR2 from the germline V gene are SGHNT and YYREEE (reference sequence). Here the CDR3 reads CASTTGQTGSYEQYF. The CDR3 bases are TGTGCCAGCACTACCGGACAGACTGGCTCCTACGAGCAGTACTTC.

This clone showed up just a few times. The chain employs TRBV7-8 and TRBJ1-2, with 8 bases lining up with TRBD1. Germline-derived CDR1 and CDR2 are SGHVS and FQNEAQ. The CDR3 is 13 residues long. J lost 6 bases, V lost 5 bases, and 5 bases had no gene match. Here the CDR3 DNA reads TGTGCCAGCAGCCTCGACAGGGGTAATGGCTACACCTTC. Residues: CASSLDRGNGYTF. Filled out from reference TRBV7-8 and TRBJ1-2, the complete variable domain reads GAGVSQSPRYKVAKRGQDVALRCDPISGHVSLFWYQQALGQGPEFLTYFQNEAQLDKSGLPSDRFFAERPEGSVSTLKIQRTQQEDSAVYLCASSLDRGNGYTFGSGTRLTVV.